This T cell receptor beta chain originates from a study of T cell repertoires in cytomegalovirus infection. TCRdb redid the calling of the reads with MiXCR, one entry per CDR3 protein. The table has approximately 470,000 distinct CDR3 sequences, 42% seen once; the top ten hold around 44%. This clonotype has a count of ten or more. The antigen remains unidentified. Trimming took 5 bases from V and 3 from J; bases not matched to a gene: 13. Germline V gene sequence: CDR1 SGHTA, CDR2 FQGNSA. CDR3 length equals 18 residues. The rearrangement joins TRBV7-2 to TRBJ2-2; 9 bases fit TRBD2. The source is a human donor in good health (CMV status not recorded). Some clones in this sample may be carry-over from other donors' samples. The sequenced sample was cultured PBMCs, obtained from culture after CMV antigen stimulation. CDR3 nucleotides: TGTGCCAGCAGCAGCCCGCTTAGCGGGAGATATTACACCGGGGAGCTGTTTTTT. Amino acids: CASSSPLSGRYYTGELFF.